A few counts support the clone carrying this TCR beta chain. The CDR3 has 14 amino acids. With 5 bases removed from V and 0 bases from J, the gap between germline ends came to 8 bases. CDR1 is MNHNS, CDR2 SASEGT, per germline. The sample originates from a study of T cells after yellow fever vaccination. A process of 5'RACE template switching, which added a universal primer site and UMIs, was used to make TCR cDNA. Using its own MiXCR run on the 5' RACE reads, TCRdb lists one record per CDR3 protein. The sample has 400,000 or so distinct CDR3 sequences, 11% seen once. This clonotype originated in a man between 18 and 29 years old who received the YFV17D yellow fever vaccine. This chain connects TRBV6-1 to TRBJ2-1; D is unresolved. Specimen: PBMCs, collected on the day of the first yellow fever vaccination. CDR3 nucleotides: TGTGCCAGCAGTATAGCCAGCTCCTACAATGAGCAGTTCTTC. As protein: CASSIASSYNEQFF.